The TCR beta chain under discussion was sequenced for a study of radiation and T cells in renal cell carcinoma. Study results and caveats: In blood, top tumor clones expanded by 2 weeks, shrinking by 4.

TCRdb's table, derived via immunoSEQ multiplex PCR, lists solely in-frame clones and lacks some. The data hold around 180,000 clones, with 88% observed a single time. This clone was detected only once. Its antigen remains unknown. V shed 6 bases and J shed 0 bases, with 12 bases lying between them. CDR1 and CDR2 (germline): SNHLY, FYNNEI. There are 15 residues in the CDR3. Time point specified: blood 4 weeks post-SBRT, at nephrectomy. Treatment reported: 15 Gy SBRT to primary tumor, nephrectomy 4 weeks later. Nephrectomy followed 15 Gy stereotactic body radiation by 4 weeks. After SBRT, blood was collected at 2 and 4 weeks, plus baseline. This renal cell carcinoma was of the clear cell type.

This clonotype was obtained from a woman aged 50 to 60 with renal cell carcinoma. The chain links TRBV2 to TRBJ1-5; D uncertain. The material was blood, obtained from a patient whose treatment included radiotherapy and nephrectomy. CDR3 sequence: CASSLRRDSNQPQHF. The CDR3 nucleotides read TGTGCCAGCAGCCTCAGGAGGGATAGCAATCAGCCCCAGCATTTT.